This is a list of T cell receptor beta chains from one sample in a study of cytomegalovirus exposure and HLA in healthy donors. Profiled with immunoSEQ multiplex PCR; TCRdb holds only in-frame clones, not every one. Of under 70,000 clones listed, about 89% are singletons. Material for sequencing was PBMCs. The receptors derive from a woman aged 18-35 years in good health and CMV-seronegative. The CDR3 runs from the conserved cysteine through the conserved F or W. A D gene is named only where the DNA matches it firmly. The size field is filled for only some rows; it gives once, few, many or a size class.

j_gene | v_gene | d_gene | abundance | CDR3aa | CDR3nt
TRBJ2-1 | TRBV23-1 | TRBD2 | once | CASSQPRRSGRGKSSYNEQFF | TGCGCCAGCAGTCAACCCCGCCGAAGCGGGAGGGGGAAGAGCTCCTACAATGAGCAGTTCTTC
TRBJ2-5 | TRBV5-1 | TRBD2 | NA | CASSLETSGGPQETQYF | TGCGCCAGCAGCTTGGAAACTAGCGGGGGCCCCCAAGAGACCCAGTACTTC
TRBJ2-1 | TRBV11-2 | NA | once | CASRLDLGGEQFF | TGTGCCAGCAGATTAGACTTGGGGGGTGAGCAGTTCTTC
TRBJ2-5 | TRBV2 | NA | NA | CASSEGGVPETQYF | TGTGCCAGCAGTGAAGGCGGGGTCCCAGAGACCCAGTACTTC
TRBJ2-1 | TRBV5-5 | TRBD2 | NA | CASNFFGLASYNEQFF | TGTGCCAGCAACTTCTTCGGACTAGCCTCATACAATGAGCAGTTCTTC
TRBJ1-1 | TRBV4-3 | NA | NA | CASSQDIGQKAFF | TGCGCCAGCAGCCAAGATATTGGGCAGAAAGCTTTCTTT
TRBJ2-1 | TRBV5-1 | NA | NA | CASMRGRDYNEQFF | TGCGCCAGCATGAGGGGGAGAGACTACAATGAGCAGTTCTTC
TRBJ2-1 | TRBV27 | TRBD2 | few | CASSSTSGRKKSYNEQFF | TGTGCCAGCAGTTCGACTAGCGGGAGGAAGAAATCCTACAATGAGCAGTTCTTC
TRBJ1-2 | TRBV29-1 | TRBD1 | NA | CSVDPGTGISYGYTF | TGCAGCGTTGACCCCGGGACAGGGATATCCTATGGCTACACCTTC
TRBJ1-2 | TRBV25-1 | NA | NA | CASSEPGWYYGYTF | TGTGCCAGCAGTGAACCAGGGTGGTACTATGGCTACACCTTC
TRBJ2-5 | TRBV15 | NA | NA | CATSRVGRGDQETQYF | TGTGCCACCAGCAGAGTCGGCAGGGGAGACCAAGAGACCCAGTACTTC
TRBJ2-7 | TRBV6-5 | TRBD1 | NA | CASSPRGTVEQYF | TGTGCCAGCAGTCCCAGAGGGACAGTCGAGCAGTACTTC
TRBJ2-3 | TRBV4-3 | TRBD2 | NA | CASSQSSGGALDTQYF | TGCGCCAGCAGCCAATCTAGCGGGGGGGCCTTGGATACGCAGTATTTT
TRBJ2-1 | TRBV5-1 | TRBD2 | NA | CASSPPSGGGSDEQFF | TGCGCCAGCAGCCCACCCAGCGGGGGGGGTTCCGATGAGCAGTTCTTC
TRBJ2-7 | TRBV10-2 | NA | NA | CASKPAGGYEQYF | TGCGCCAGCAAACCGGCAGGAGGCTACGAGCAGTACTTC
TRBJ1-2 | TRBV7-9 | TRBD1 | NA | CASSLDGQGVFYGYTF | TGTGCCAGCAGCTTGGACGGACAGGGGGTTTTCTATGGCTACACCTTC
TRBJ2-7 | TRBV7-9 | TRBD2 | once | CASSLVGGASGGYEQYF | TGTGCCAGCAGCTTAGTTGGTGGAGCTAGCGGGGGTTACGAGCAGTACTTC
TRBJ2-7 | TRBV7-2 | TRBD1 | NA | CASSFRGTGFREQYF | TGTGCCAGCAGCTTTCGGGGGACAGGGTTTAGAGAGCAGTACTTC
TRBJ1-2 | TRBV29-1 | NA | few | CSVASGDYGYTF | TGCAGCGTCGCTTCAGGGGACTATGGCTACACCTTC
TRBJ2-7 | TRBV7-6 | NA | NA | CASSISGSGEQYF | TGTGCCAGCAGCATTAGCGGATCCGGCGAGCAGTACTTC
TRBJ2-6 | TRBV6-5 | NA | NA | CASVQDNSGANVLTF | TGTGCCAGCGTACAGGATAACTCTGGGGCCAACGTCCTGACTTTC
TRBJ1-1 | TRBV13 | NA | NA | CASSLRGSAEAFF | TGTGCCAGCAGCTTAAGGGGCTCGGCTGAAGCTTTCTTT
TRBJ2-7 | TRBV15 | TRBD1 | NA | CATSAQHRDRRTYEQYF | TGTGCCACCAGCGCCCAACACCGGGACAGGCGAACTTACGAGCAGTACTTC
TRBJ2-2 | TRBV11-2 | NA | NA | CATRDLGGTGELFF | TGTGCCACCCGCGACCTTGGCGGCACCGGGGAGCTGTTTTTT
TRBJ2-7 | TRBV5-1 | TRBD1 | NA | CASSWGQGYEQYF | TGCGCCAGCAGCTGGGGACAGGGCTACGAGCAGTACTTC
TRBJ1-2 | TRBV15 | NA | few | CATSPTRGNYGYTF | TGTGCCACCAGTCCCACCCGGGGAAACTATGGCTACACCTTC
TRBJ2-2 | TRBV5-1 | TRBD1 | NA | CASSLGQGLGTGELFF | TGCGCCAGCAGCTTGGGACAGGGCCTCGGCACCGGGGAGCTGTTTTTT
TRBJ2-1 | TRBV5-1 | TRBD2 | once | CASRGRGLADEQFF | TGCGCCAGCAGAGGGAGGGGACTAGCGGATGAGCAGTTCTTC
TRBJ2-3 | TRBV4-3 | TRBD2 | NA | CASSQGLAGGRDTQYF | TGCGCCAGCAGCCAAGGACTAGCGGGGGGGCGAGATACGCAGTATTTT
TRBJ2-2 | TRBV15 | TRBD1 | NA | CATSRQTGANTGELFF | TGTGCCACCAGCAGACAGACAGGGGCGAACACCGGGGAGCTGTTTTTT
TRBJ1-1 | TRBV5-1 | NA | NA | CASSPDSRNTEAFF | TGCGCCAGCAGCCCGGACAGCCGGAACACTGAAGCTTTCTTT